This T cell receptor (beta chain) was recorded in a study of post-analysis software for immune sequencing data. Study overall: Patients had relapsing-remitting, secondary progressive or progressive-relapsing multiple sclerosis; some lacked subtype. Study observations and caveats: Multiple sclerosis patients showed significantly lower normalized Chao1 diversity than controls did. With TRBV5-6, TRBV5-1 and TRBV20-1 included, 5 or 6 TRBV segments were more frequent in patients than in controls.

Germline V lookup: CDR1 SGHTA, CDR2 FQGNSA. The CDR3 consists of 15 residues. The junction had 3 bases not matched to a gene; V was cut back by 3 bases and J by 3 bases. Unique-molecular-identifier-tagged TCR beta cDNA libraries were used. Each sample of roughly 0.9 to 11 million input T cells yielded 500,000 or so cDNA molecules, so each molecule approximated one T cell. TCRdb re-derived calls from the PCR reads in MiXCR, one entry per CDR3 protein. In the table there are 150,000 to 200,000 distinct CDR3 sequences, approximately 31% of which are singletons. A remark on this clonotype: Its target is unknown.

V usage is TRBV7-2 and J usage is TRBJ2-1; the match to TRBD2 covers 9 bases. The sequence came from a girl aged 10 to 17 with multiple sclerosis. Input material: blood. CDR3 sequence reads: CASSFSGRGYNEQFF. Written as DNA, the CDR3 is TGTGCCAGCAGCTTTAGCGGGAGAGGCTACAATGAGCAGTTCTTC.